This is a list of T cell receptor beta chains from one sample in a study of T cells after yellow fever vaccination. Each CDR3 protein is one row after TCRdb ran MiXCR on the 5' RACE reads. The sample gives 250,000 to 350,000 distinct CDR3 sequences, 3.5% to 4.5% of which show up once; 19% is in the top ten. The sequences come from PBMCs, collected 15 days after the yellow fever booster vaccination. The source of these receptors is a man aged 18 to 29 who received the YFV17D yellow fever vaccine. CDR3s include the opening cysteine and the closing phenylalanine or tryptophan. The D gene is left open where the match is weak. A clone size is listed for some rows: how often the clone was seen (once, few, many), or a class if it is expanded.

-	few	TRBV12-3/TRBV12-4	TRBJ2-1	CASSPRGAYYNEQFF	TGTGCCAGCAGCCCCCGGGGGGCCTACTACAATGAGCAGTTCTTC
TRBD1	once	TRBV30	TRBJ2-3	CAWSDQGALDTQYF	TGTGCCTGGAGTGATCAGGGGGCGTTAGATACGCAGTATTTT
TRBD2	-	TRBV10-3	TRBJ2-3	CAISEFGLAGRTDTQYF	TGTGCCATCAGTGAGTTCGGACTAGCGGGGAGGACAGATACGCAGTATTTT
-	many	TRBV7-2	TRBJ1-1	CASSPGGAVDTEAFF	TGTGCCAGCAGCCCCGGGGGGGCAGTTGACACTGAAGCTTTCTTT
TRBD1	many	TRBV27	TRBJ2-1	CASSVTTGGNEQFF	TGTGCCAGCAGTGTGACGACAGGGGGGAATGAGCAGTTCTTC
-	-	TRBV19	TRBJ1-5	CASSILGAGQPQHF	TGTGCCAGTAGTATTCTCGGGGCCGGTCAGCCCCAGCATTTT
TRBD1	many	TRBV29-1	TRBJ2-3	CSIGQGLGGNTDTQYF	TGCAGCATTGGACAGGGGCTCGGGGGGAACACAGATACGCAGTATTTT
TRBD2	few	TRBV27	TRBJ2-1	CASSFYPAVGLAAEQFF	TGTGCCAGCAGTTTTTACCCGGCCGTGGGACTAGCGGCCGAGCAGTTCTTC
-	many	TRBV7-6	TRBJ2-5	CASSLTSGETQYF	TGTGCCAGCAGCTTAACCTCGGGGGAGACCCAGTACTTC
-	-	TRBV2	TRBJ1-4	CASSELGAVNEKLFF	TGTGCCAGCAGTGAATTGGGGGCTGTTAATGAAAAACTGTTTTTT
TRBD2	many	TRBV20-1	TRBJ2-1	CSASGGIYNEQFF	TGCAGTGCTAGCGGGGGGATATACAATGAGCAGTTCTTC
TRBD2	many	TRBV27	TRBJ2-1	CASSIIAGGYNEQFF	TGTGCCAGCAGTATAATAGCGGGGGGGTACAATGAGCAGTTCTTC
TRBD1	few	TRBV19	TRBJ2-1	CASKETGSSYNEQFF	TGTGCCAGTAAAGAGACAGGGAGCTCCTACAATGAGCAGTTCTTC
-	many	TRBV6-5	TRBJ1-2	CASSPGGRYGYTF	TGTGCCAGCAGTCCCGGGGGGAGATATGGCTACACCTTC
-	many	TRBV7-8	TRBJ1-3	CASSFSRAGNTIYF	TGTGCCAGCAGCTTTAGCAGGGCTGGAAACACCATATATTTT
-	many	TRBV7-2	TRBJ2-3	CASSLYGTSTDTQYF	TGTGCCAGCAGCTTATACGGTACTAGCACAGATACGCAGTATTTT
TRBD1	many	TRBV5-5	TRBJ1-1	CASSFGLDRGNTEAFF	TGTGCCAGCAGCTTTGGACTCGACAGGGGCAACACTGAAGCTTTCTTT
-	few	TRBV7-8	TRBJ2-1	CASSPGEVRGEQFF	TGTGCCAGCAGCCCTGGGGAAGTCCGGGGTGAGCAGTTCTTC
TRBD1	many	TRBV9	TRBJ1-1	CASSIQGTNTEAFF	TGTGCCAGCAGCATACAGGGGACGAACACTGAAGCTTTCTTT
TRBD1	few	TRBV18	TRBJ1-1	CASLGQGNTEAFF	TGTGCCAGTCTGGGACAGGGGAACACTGAAGCTTTCTTT
-	few	TRBV12-3/TRBV12-4	TRBJ1-1	CASKWVGESTEAFF	TGTGCCAGTAAGTGGGTAGGGGAGTCCACTGAAGCTTTCTTT
-	few	TRBV12-3/TRBV12-4	TRBJ1-2	CASSFDPRYGYTF	TGTGCCAGCAGTTTCGACCCCCGCTATGGCTACACCTTC
-	many	TRBV20-1	TRBJ1-2	CSARVGTVYGYTF	TGCAGTGCTAGAGTTGGCACAGTCTATGGCTACACCTTC
TRBD1	few	TRBV24-1	TRBJ1-2	CATSDLTRTGEYGYTF	TGTGCCACCAGTGATTTGACACGGACAGGGGAGTATGGCTACACCTTC
TRBD2	-	TRBV7-2	TRBJ2-1	CASSLALAGWYNEQFF	TGTGCCAGCAGCTTAGCCCTAGCGGGGTGGTACAATGAGCAGTTCTTC
-	many	TRBV12-3/TRBV12-4	TRBJ2-3	CASYTGTDTQYF	TGTGCCAGCTACACCGGCACAGATACGCAGTATTTT
TRBD1	many	TRBV5-1	TRBJ1-2	CASSLTGDNGYTF	TGCGCCAGCAGCTTGACAGGGGATAATGGCTACACCTTC
TRBD1	-	TRBV7-2	TRBJ2-3	CASRPGGGQGAKGEQYF	TGTGCCAGCAGGCCTGGTGGGGGACAGGGGGCAAAAGGGGAGCAGTATTTT
TRBD2	many	TRBV5-6	TRBJ2-5	CASSSRLAGGETQYF	TGTGCCAGCAGCTCTCGACTAGCGGGGGGGGAGACCCAGTACTTC
-	many	TRBV10-3	TRBJ2-7	CAISDNFYEQYF	TGTGCCATCAGTGACAACTTCTACGAGCAGTACTTC
-	many	TRBV5-1	TRBJ1-5	CASSPSPQHF	TGCGCCAGCAGTCCGTCCCCCCAGCATTTT
TRBD2	many	TRBV6-1	TRBJ2-2	CASSEFIAGGTGELFF	TGTGCCAGCAGTGAATTTATAGCGGGGGGCACCGGGGAGCTGTTTTTT
-	few	TRBV6-2/TRBV6-3	TRBJ2-2	CASSYPLGAPINTGELFF	TGTGCCAGCAGTTACCCCTTAGGCGCGCCGATCAACACCGGGGAGCTGTTTTTT
-	many	TRBV30	TRBJ2-2	CAVSPFQDTGELFF	TGTGCCGTCTCTCCGTTTCAAGACACCGGGGAGCTGTTTTTT
-	-	TRBV12-3/TRBV12-4	TRBJ2-1	CASSLVPSSYNEQFF	TGTGCCAGCAGTTTAGTGCCTAGCTCCTACAATGAGCAGTTCTTC
-	few	TRBV6-2/TRBV6-3	TRBJ1-1	CASSYPRDGNTEAFF	TGTGCCAGCAGTTACCCCCGGGACGGTAACACTGAAGCTTTCTTT
-	-	TRBV5-1	TRBJ2-3	CASSLERPSTDTQYF	TGCGCCAGCAGCTTGGAGAGACCTAGCACAGATACGCAGTATTTT
-	many	TRBV11-2	TRBJ1-5	CASSLPGKPQHF	TGTGCCAGCAGCTTACCGGGGAAGCCCCAGCATTTT